Each of the 9 T cell receptor beta chains below was sequenced from the same sample in a study of a mutant IDH1 vaccine in newly diagnosed glioma. Using immunoSEQ multiplex PCR, the repertoire was profiled, and TCRdb retains in-frame clones only, with some absent. The repertoire consists of 90,000 to 95,000 clones, with 83% occurring once and the leading ten covering approximately 7.4%. Stated time point: baseline, week 1 (first vaccination visit). The treatment here: pre-vaccination baseline after standard-of-care therapy. The sample was PBMCs, taken from a glioma patient treated with radiotherapy, temozolomide or both. Every receptor here comes from a woman aged 45-59 years with glioma.

In this sample, this clone turned up once. The V gene is TRBV28, the J gene TRBJ1-6, with D tentatively TRBD1 (5 bases). Germline assignment: CDR1 MDHEN and CDR2 SYDVKM. V was trimmed by 5 bases and J by 7 bases, leaving 12 bases between them. The CDR3 runs to 14 residues. The CDR3 region has the DNA TGTGCCAGCAGTCTCGACAGCGTGAATTCACCCCTCCACTTT. This translates into CASSLDSVNSPLHF.

DNA for the CDR3: TGTGCCAGCAGCGTAGCCTCCCTAAATGAGCAGTTCTTC. This encodes CASSVASLNEQFF. V is TRBV9 and J is TRBJ2-1; D gene ambiguous. Germline V gives CDR1 SGDLS, CDR2 YYNGEE. The CDR3 sequence is 13 residues long. V shed 0 bases and J shed 7 bases, with 8 bases lying between them.

V usage is TRBV30 and J usage is TRBJ1-4, with D uncertain. This CDR3 is built from 15 residues. Trimming removed 3 bases at V and 7 bases at J, with 18 bases between. Germline V gene data show CDR1 as GTSNPN and CDR2 as SVGIG (reference sequence). The CDR3 protein is CAWRYTARKGEKLFF. CDR3 coding DNA: TGTGCCTGGAGGTATACAGCTCGCAAGGGTGAAAAACTGTTTTTT.

The J gene is TRBJ1-1, the V gene TRBV2; 7 nucleotides agree with TRBD1. The V and J ends lost 7 bases and 2 bases, in that order; junction bases with no gene match: 13. CDR3 size: 16 residues. Germline lookup yields CDR1 SNHLY and CDR2 FYNNEI. CDR3 DNA: TGTGCCAGCACCACACAAGGGACAGCCTTCAACACTGAAGCTTTCTTT. Its protein product is CASTTQGTAFNTEAFF. Together with reference TRBV2 and TRBJ1-1, the CDR3 gives the full variable domain: EPEVTQTPSHQVTQMGQEVILRCVPISNHLYFYWYRQILGQKVEFLVSFYNNEISEKSEIFDDQFSVERPDGSNFTLKIRSTKLEDSAMYFCASTTQGTAFNTEAFFGQGTRLTVV.

The J gene is TRBJ1-5, the V gene TRBV12-5; D is uncertain. V lost 5 bases and J 10 bases, leaving 12 bases between the germline ends. This CDR3 region has 12 residues. Germline CDR1 and CDR2: LGHNT and FRNRAP. This CDR3 is CASGPDARPQHF. The CDR3 coding sequence is TGTGCTAGTGGTCCAGACGCCCGACCCCAGCATTTT.

The CDR3 coding sequence is TGTGTCTCCGTGAACGCCAACGAGCAGTACTTC. Translated: CVSVNANEQYF. The chain recombines TRBV2 with TRBJ2-7; D call uncertain. The germline CDR1 and CDR2 sequences are SNHLY and FYNNEI. The CDR3 has 11 residues.

The V gene is TRBV7-3, the J gene TRBJ1-6; the match to TRBD1 covers 8 bases. With V trimmed by 2 bases and J by 8 bases, 8 bases remained unmatched. CDR1 and CDR2 from the germline V gene are SGHTA and FQGTGA. The CDR3 covers 16 residues. The CDR3 DNA is TGTGCCAGCAGCTTAGGGGGACAGGTTCTCGATTCACCCCTCCACTTT. It yields the protein CASSLGGQVLDSPLHF.

The V call is TRBV6-5, the J call TRBJ1-2; D is uncertain. The CDR3 contains 14 residues. Trimming pared 11 bases from V and 0 bases from J, leaving 16 bases between. Per germline, CDR1 MNHEY and CDR2 SVGAGI. The CDR3, as DNA: TGTGCCTGCAAGGCCGGCATACCTAACTATGGCTACACCTTC. It translates to CACKAGIPNYGYTF.

The V gene is TRBV7-2, the J gene TRBJ2-5; 8 nucleotides align to TRBD2. CDR3 size: 14 residues. Germline-derived CDR1 and CDR2 are SGHTA and FQGNSA. Unmatched junction bases numbered 3, after V lost 5 bases and J lost 1 base. CDR3 in DNA: TGTGCCAGCAGCCGGGGGGGATTCCAAGAGACCCAGTACTTC. It specifies CASSRGGFQETQYF.